These T cell receptor beta chains were read from a single sample in a study of blood T cell repertoires in COVID-19. Some clones are missing from TCRdb's copy, which holds only in-frame ones; the method was immunoSEQ multiplex PCR. This sample has 130,000 or so clones; around 88% occur once, and the top ten carry about 5.5%. Input material: peripheral blood. The receptors originated from a man of 80 years or more with active or convalescent COVID-19. CDR3s include the opening cysteine and the closing phenylalanine or tryptophan. D genes are given only for firm matches. Clone size is stated in some rows and not others, as once, few, many or a class when expanded.

V	D	size	J	CDR3	DNA
TRBV27	TRBD2	.	TRBJ2-6	CASSFRSSGGARGANVLTF	TGTGCCAGCAGTTTTAGAAGTAGCGGGGGGGCTCGTGGGGCCAACGTCCTGACTTTC
TRBV3-1/TRBV3-2	.	.	TRBJ1-4	CASSQVRGVIREKLFF	TGTGCCAGCAGCCAAGTCAGGGGAGTGATTCGTGAAAAACTGTTTTTT
TRBV18	.	few	TRBJ1-5	CASSPQTGDYQPQHF	TGTGCCAGCTCACCCCAGACAGGAGATTATCAGCCCCAGCATTTT
TRBV10-3	.	.	TRBJ1-1	CAISERQVFMNTEAFF	TGTGCCATCAGTGAGAGGCAGGTCTTCATGAACACTGAAGCTTTCTTT
TRBV6-2/TRBV6-3	TRBD2	.	TRBJ2-1	CASSTWTSGNEQFF	TGTGCCAGCAGTACCTGGACTAGCGGCAATGAGCAGTTCTTC
TRBV7-3	.	.	TRBJ1-5	CAREQGGGSNQPQHF	TGTGCCAGAGAACAGGGAGGGGGTAGCAATCAGCCCCAGCATTTT
TRBV4-1	.	.	TRBJ1-3	CASSQGAGKGNTIYF	TGCGCCAGCAGCCAAGGGGCAGGGAAGGGAAACACCATATATTTT
TRBV7-2	TRBD2	.	TRBJ2-5	CASSLATSGGQYF	TGTGCCAGCAGCTTAGCCACTAGCGGGGGGCAGTACTTC
TRBV12-3/TRBV12-4	.	many	TRBJ2-1	CASSLSYNEQFF	TGTGCCAGCAGTCTCTCCTACAATGAGCAGTTCTTC
TRBV18	TRBD1	once	TRBJ2-1	CASSPSTGHDEQFF	TGTGCCAGCTCACCCTCGACAGGGCATGATGAGCAGTTCTTC
TRBV11-2	.	.	TRBJ2-5	CASSSQGGETQYF	TGTGCCAGCAGCTCACAGGGGGGGGAGACCCAGTACTTC
TRBV3-1/TRBV3-2	.	.	TRBJ2-3	CASSQVGARADTQYF	TGTGCCAGCAGCCAAGTGGGGGCGAGGGCAGATACGCAGTATTTT
TRBV30	TRBD1	few	TRBJ2-7	CAWSEPGGGEQYF	TGTGCCTGGAGTGAGCCAGGGGGCGGCGAGCAGTACTTC
TRBV18	TRBD1	.	TRBJ1-3	CASSDQGALNTIYF	TGTGCCAGCTCAGACCAGGGGGCTTTGAACACCATATATTTT
TRBV6-6	TRBD1	.	TRBJ1-6	CASTRDSLNSPLHF	TGTGCCAGCACCCGGGACAGTCTCAATTCACCCCTCCACTTT
TRBV6-6	TRBD1	.	TRBJ2-4	CASSATGGVNIQYF	TGTGCCAGCAGTGCCACAGGGGGCGTAAACATTCAGTACTTC
TRBV27	TRBD1	.	TRBJ1-3	CASSLSWQGARGTIYF	TGTGCCAGCAGTTTGTCCTGGCAGGGGGCTAGAGGCACCATATATTTT
TRBV7-3	TRBD2	.	TRBJ2-1	CASSFGGGTYNEQFF	TGTGCCAGCAGCTTCGGCGGGGGGACTTACAATGAGCAGTTCTTC
TRBV7-3	.	.	TRBJ1-2	CASSPTSGGAFSGYTF	TGTGCCAGCAGCCCTACGTCTGGGGGGGCTTTCAGTGGCTACACCTTC
TRBV27	.	.	TRBJ2-3	CASSLGGNTQYF	TGTGCCAGCAGTTTGGGAGGAAATACGCAGTATTTT